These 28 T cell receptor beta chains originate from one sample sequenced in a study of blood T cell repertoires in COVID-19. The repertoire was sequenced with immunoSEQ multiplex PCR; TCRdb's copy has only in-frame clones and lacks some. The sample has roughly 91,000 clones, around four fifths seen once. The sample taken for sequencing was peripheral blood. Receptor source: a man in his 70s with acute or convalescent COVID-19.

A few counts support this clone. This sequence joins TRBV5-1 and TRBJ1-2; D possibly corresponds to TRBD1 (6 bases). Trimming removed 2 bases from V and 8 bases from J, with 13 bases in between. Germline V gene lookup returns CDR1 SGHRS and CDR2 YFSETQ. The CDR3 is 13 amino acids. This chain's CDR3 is CASSLIGGEGYTF. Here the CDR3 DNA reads TGCGCCAGCAGCTTAATAGGGGGTGAAGGCTACACCTTC.

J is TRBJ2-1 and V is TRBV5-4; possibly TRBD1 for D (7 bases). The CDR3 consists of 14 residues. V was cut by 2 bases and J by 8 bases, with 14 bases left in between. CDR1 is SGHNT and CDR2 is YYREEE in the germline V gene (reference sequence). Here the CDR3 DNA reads TGTGCCAGCAGCTTCAGGGGGGCGTCGCATGAGCAGTTCTTC. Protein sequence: CASSFRGASHEQFF.

The chain's CDR3 is CASSHPLAGSSYEQYV. Written as DNA, the CDR3 is TGTGCCAGCAGCCACCCACTAGCGGGGAGCTCCTACGAGCAGTACGTC. The J gene is TRBJ2-7, the V gene TRBV2; 10 nucleotides align to TRBD2. This CDR3 is built from 16 residues. Germline values: CDR1 SNHLY, CDR2 FYNNEI. V trimming: 6 bases; J trimming: 0 bases; junction bases outside the gene matches: 8.

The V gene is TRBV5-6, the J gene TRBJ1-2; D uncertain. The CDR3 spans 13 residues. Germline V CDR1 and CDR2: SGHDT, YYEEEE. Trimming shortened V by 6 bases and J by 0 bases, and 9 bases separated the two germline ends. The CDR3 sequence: CASKSTTNYGYTF. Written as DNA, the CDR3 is TGTGCCAGCAAATCGACAACTAACTATGGCTACACCTTC. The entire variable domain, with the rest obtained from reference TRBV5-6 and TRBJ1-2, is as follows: DAGVTQSPTHLIKTRGQQVTLRCSPKSGHDTVSWYQQALGQGPQFIFQYYEEEERQRGNFPDRFSGHQFPNYSSELNVNALLLGDSALYLCASKSTTNYGYTFGSGTRLTVV.

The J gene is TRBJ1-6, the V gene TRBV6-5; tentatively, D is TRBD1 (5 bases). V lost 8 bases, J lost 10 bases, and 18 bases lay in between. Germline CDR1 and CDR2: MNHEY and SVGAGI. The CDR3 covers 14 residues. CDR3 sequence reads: CASLARGESSPLHF. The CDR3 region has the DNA TGTGCCAGCCTCGCGCGGGGGGAGAGCTCACCCCTCCACTTT.

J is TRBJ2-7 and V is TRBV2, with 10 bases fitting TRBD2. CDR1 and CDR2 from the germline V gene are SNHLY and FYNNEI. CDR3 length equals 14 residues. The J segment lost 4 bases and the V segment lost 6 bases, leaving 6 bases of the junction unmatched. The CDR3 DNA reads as TGTGCCAGCAGCCCGGGACTAGCGAGGTACGAGCAGTACGTC. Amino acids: CASSPGLARYEQYV.

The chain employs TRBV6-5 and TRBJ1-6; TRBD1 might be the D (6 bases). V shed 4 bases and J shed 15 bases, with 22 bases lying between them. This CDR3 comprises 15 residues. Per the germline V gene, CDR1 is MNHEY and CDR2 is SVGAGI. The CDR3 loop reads CASSSPTGLLQVLHF. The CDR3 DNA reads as TGTGCCAGCAGTTCCCCGACAGGCCTCCTTCAGGTCCTCCACTTT.

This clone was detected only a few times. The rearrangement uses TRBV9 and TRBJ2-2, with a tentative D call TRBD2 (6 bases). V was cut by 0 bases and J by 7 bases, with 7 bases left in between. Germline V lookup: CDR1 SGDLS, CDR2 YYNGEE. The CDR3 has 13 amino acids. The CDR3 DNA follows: TGTGCCAGCAGCGTAGTGGGAGGCGGGGAGCTGTTTTTT. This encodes CASSVVGGGELFF.

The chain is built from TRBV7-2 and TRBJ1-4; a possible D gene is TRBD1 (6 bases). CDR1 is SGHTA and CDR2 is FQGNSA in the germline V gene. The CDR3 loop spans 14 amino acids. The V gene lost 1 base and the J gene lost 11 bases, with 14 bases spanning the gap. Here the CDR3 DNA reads TGTGCCAGCAGCTTAGTCAGGGGCCGGAGTAAACTGTTTTTT. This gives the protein CASSLVRGRSKLFF.

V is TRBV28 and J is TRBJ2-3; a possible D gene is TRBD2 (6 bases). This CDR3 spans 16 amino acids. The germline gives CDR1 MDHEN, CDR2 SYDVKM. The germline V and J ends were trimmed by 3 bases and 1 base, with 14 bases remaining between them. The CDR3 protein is CASSLEGLRGTDTQYF. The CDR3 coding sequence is TGTGCCAGCAGTTTGGAGGGGCTAAGGGGCACAGATACGCAGTATTTT. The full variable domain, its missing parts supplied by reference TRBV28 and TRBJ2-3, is DVKVTQSSRYLVKRTGEKVFLECVQDMDHENMFWYRQDPGLGLRLIYFSYDVKMKEKGDIPEGYSVSREKKERFSLILESASTNQTSMYLCASSLEGLRGTDTQYFGPGTRLTVL.

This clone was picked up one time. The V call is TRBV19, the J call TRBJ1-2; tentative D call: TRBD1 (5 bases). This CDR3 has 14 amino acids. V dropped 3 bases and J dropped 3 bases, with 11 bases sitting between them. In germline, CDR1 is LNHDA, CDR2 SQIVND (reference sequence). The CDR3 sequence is CASSIKGAHYGYTF. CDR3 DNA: TGTGCCAGTAGTATTAAAGGGGCTCACTATGGCTACACCTTC.

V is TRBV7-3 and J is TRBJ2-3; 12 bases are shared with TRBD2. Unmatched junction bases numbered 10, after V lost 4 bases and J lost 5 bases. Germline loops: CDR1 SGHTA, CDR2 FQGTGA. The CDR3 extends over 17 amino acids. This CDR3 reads CASSSWLTSGGEDTQYF. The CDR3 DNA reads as TGTGCCAGCAGCTCCTGGCTGACTAGCGGGGGAGAAGATACGCAGTATTTT.

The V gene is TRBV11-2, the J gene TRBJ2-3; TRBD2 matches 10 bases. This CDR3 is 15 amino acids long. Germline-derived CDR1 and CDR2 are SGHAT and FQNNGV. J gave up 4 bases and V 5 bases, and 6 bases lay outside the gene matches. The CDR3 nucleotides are TGTGCCAGCAGCCCCGGGACTAGCGTCCCAGATACGCAGTATTTT. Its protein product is CASSPGTSVPDTQYF.

The CDR3 reads CASSEGGRGRSPLHF. CDR3 nucleotides: TGCGCCAGCAGTGAGGGGGGCAGGGGGAGATCACCCCTCCACTTT. V and J are TRBV10-1 and TRBJ1-6; 7 bases are shared with TRBD1. CDR1 is WNHNN, CDR2 SYGVQD, per germline (reference sequence). Trimming took 2 bases from V and 10 from J; bases not matched to a gene: 8. The CDR3 runs 15 residues.

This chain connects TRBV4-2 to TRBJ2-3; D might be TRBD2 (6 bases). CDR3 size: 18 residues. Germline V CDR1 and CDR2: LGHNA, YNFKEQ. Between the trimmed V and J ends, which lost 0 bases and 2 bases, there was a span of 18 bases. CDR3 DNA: TGTGCCAGCAGCCAAGAAGCGCGTCGGGGGATCAACACAGATACGCAGTATTTT. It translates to CASSQEARRGINTDTQYF.

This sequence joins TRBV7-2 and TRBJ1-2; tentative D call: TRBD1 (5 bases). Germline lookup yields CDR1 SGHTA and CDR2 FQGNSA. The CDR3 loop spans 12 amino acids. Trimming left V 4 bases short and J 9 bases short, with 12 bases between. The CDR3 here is CASSSPGGSYTF. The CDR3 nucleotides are TGTGCCAGCAGCTCCCCGGGGGGTAGCTACACCTTC.

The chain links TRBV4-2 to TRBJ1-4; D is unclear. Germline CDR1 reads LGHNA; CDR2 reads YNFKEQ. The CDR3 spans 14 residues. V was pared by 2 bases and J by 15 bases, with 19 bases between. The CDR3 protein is CASSQKLTRENMFF. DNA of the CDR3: TGTGCCAGCAGCCAAAAGTTAACGCGAGAAAATATGTTTTTT.

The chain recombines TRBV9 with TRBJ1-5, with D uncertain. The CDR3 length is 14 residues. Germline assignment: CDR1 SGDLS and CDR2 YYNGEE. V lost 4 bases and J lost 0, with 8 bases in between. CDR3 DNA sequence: TGTGCCAGCAGCTCCGGGATTAGCAATCAGCCCCAGCATTTT. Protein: CASSSGISNQPQHF.

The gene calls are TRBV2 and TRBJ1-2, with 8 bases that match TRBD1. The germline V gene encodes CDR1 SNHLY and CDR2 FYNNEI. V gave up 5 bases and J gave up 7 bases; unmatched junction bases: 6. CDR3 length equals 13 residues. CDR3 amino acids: CASSSGQGAGYTF. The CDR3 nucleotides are TGTGCCAGCAGTTCGGGGCAGGGGGCTGGCTACACCTTC. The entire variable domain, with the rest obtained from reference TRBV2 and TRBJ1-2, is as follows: EPEVTQTPSHQVTQMGQEVILRCVPISNHLYFYWYRQILGQKVEFLVSFYNNEISEKSEIFDDQFSVERPDGSNFTLKIRSTKLEDSAMYFCASSSGQGAGYTFGSGTRLTVV.

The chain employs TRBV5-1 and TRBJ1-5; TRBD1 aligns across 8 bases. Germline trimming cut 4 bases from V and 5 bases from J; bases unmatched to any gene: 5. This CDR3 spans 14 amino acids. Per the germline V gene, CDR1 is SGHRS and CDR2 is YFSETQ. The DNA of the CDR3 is TGCGCCAGCAGCACTGGACAGGGAGATCAGCCCCAGCATTTT. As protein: CASSTGQGDQPQHF.

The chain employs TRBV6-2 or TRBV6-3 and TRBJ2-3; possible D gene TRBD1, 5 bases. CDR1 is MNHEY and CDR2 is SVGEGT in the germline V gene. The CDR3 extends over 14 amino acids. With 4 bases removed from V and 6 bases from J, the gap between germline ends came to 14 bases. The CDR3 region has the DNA TGTGCCAGCAGTTCCACCGACAGAAGGGATACGCAGTATTTT. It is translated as CASSSTDRRDTQYF.

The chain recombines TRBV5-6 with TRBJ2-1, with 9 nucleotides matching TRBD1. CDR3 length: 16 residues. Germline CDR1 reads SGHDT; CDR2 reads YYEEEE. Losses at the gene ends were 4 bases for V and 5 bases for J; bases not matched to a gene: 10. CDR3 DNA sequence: TGTGCCAGCAGCCATGGGACAGGGTTTAGAGACAATGAGCAGTTCTTC. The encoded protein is CASSHGTGFRDNEQFF.

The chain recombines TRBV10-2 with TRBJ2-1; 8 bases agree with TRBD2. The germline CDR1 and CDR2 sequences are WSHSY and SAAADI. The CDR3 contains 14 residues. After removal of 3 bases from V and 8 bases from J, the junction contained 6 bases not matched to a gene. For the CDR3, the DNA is TGCGCCAGCAGTGAAGCGGGGGATTGGGATGAGCAGTTCTTC. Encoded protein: CASSEAGDWDEQFF.

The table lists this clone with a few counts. The CDR3 DNA follows: TGTGCCAGCAGCTTGGAGGGGACATCCTACGAGCAGTACGTC. Translating it yields CASSLEGTSYEQYV. The V and J genes are TRBV5-5 and TRBJ2-7, with D perhaps matching TRBD1 (6 bases). V lost 0 bases and J 1 base, leaving 8 bases between the germline ends. The CDR3 length is 14 residues. CDR1 and CDR2 from the germline V gene are SGHKS and YYEKEE (reference sequence).

The CDR3 DNA reads as TGTGCCAGCAGTAACGGGGAGACCCAGTACTTC. Its protein is CASSNGETQYF. This chain uses TRBV7-3 with TRBJ2-5; D is unclear. In germline, CDR1 is SGHTA, CDR2 FQGTGA. The CDR3 extends over 11 amino acids. V lost 6 bases and J lost 5, with 7 bases in between.

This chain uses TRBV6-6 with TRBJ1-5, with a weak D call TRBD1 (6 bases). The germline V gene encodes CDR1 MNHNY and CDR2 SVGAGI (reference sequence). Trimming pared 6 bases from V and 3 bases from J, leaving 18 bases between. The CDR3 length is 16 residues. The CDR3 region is CASSLWTVRDNQPQHF. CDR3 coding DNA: TGTGCCAGCAGCCTCTGGACAGTCCGTGACAATCAGCCCCAGCATTTT.

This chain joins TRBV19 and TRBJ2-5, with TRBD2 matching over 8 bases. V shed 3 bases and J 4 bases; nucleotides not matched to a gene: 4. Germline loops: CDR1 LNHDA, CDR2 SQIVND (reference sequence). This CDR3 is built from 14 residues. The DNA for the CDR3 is TGTGCCAGTAGTATGACGGGGGGGCTAGAGACCCAGTACTTC. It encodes CASSMTGGLETQYF.

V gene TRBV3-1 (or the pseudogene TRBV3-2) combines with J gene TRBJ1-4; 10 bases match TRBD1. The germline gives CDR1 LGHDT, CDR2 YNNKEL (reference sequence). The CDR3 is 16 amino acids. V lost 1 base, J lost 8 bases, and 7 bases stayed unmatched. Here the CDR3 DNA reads TGTGCCAGCAGCCAAGCTGTGGGACAGGGGAACGAAAAACTGTTTTTT. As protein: CASSQAVGQGNEKLFF.